The rows below give T cell receptor beta chains drawn from one sample of a study of cytomegalovirus exposure and HLA in healthy donors. The repertoire was sequenced with immunoSEQ multiplex PCR; TCRdb's copy has only in-frame clones and lacks some. The sample shows some 180,000 clones, about 77% of them seen only once. Sequenced: PBMCs. All receptors come from a female donor in good health and CMV-seronegative. Each CDR3 is given with its conserved first and last residue. The D gene is left open where the match is weak. Only some rows state a clone size, as once, few, many or a class for expanded clones.

v_gene: TRBV9
abundance: NA
j_gene: TRBJ1-1
d_gene: NA
CDR3nt: TGTGCCAGCAGCAAATACAGTGACACTGAAGCTTTCTTT
CDR3aa: CASSKYSDTEAFF

v_gene: TRBV2
abundance: NA
j_gene: TRBJ1-2
d_gene: TRBD1
CDR3nt: TGTGCCGGGACAGGGGGCCCTGGCTATGGCTACACCTTC
CDR3aa: CAGTGGPGYGYTF

v_gene: TRBV6-1
abundance: once
j_gene: TRBJ1-5
d_gene: TRBD1
CDR3nt: TGTGCCAGCAGCAGCGGGACAGGGGAGTGGCAGCCCCAGCATTTT
CDR3aa: CASSSGTGEWQPQHF

v_gene: TRBV6-1
abundance: NA
j_gene: TRBJ2-7
d_gene: TRBD1
CDR3nt: TGTGCCAGCAGGGTTCTGTGGGACAGCTACGAGCAGTACTTC
CDR3aa: CASRVLWDSYEQYF

v_gene: TRBV11-2
abundance: NA
j_gene: TRBJ1-2
d_gene: TRBD1
CDR3nt: TGTGCCAGCAGCTTAGATTCCGGGACAGGGCTAGGCTACACCTTC
CDR3aa: CASSLDSGTGLGYTF

v_gene: TRBV16
abundance: NA
j_gene: TRBJ1-2
d_gene: NA
CDR3nt: TGTGCCAGCAGCCTTTCTACGGGGGGCGCTCCCAACTATGGCTACACCTTC
CDR3aa: CASSLSTGGAPNYGYTF

v_gene: TRBV30
abundance: NA
j_gene: TRBJ2-3
d_gene: NA
CDR3nt: TGTGCCTGGGGGGGGGCCTTAGATACGCAGTATTTT
CDR3aa: CAWGGALDTQYF

v_gene: TRBV29-1
abundance: NA
j_gene: TRBJ1-1
d_gene: NA
CDR3nt: TGCAGCGTTTCCGGGAACCCGAACACTGAAGCTTTCTTT
CDR3aa: CSVSGNPNTEAFF

v_gene: TRBV27
abundance: NA
j_gene: TRBJ2-7
d_gene: TRBD2
CDR3nt: TGTGCCAGCACCCCGTCGACTAGCGGGACCTACGAGCAGTACTTC
CDR3aa: CASTPSTSGTYEQYF

v_gene: TRBV12-5
abundance: once
j_gene: TRBJ2-7
d_gene: TRBD1
CDR3nt: TGTGCTAGTGGTTTAGCTTTGGGGACAGGAATCTCCTACGAGCAGTACTTC
CDR3aa: CASGLALGTGISYEQYF

v_gene: TRBV11-2
abundance: NA
j_gene: TRBJ2-7
d_gene: TRBD2
CDR3nt: TGTGCCAGCAGCTCGGGGGGGGCTAGCGGGAGACCCCGGCGGGGGGAGCAGTACTTC
CDR3aa: CASSSGGASGRPRRGEQYF

v_gene: TRBV27
abundance: NA
j_gene: TRBJ2-2
d_gene: TRBD2
CDR3nt: TGTGCCAGCAGACTTGGTGGCCTAGCGGGAGGATCCGGGGAGCTGTTTTTT
CDR3aa: CASRLGGLAGGSGELFF

v_gene: TRBV28
abundance: NA
j_gene: TRBJ1-5
d_gene: TRBD1
CDR3nt: TGTGCCAGCAGTTTCCTGGACAGGGGAAGAAATCAGCCCCAGCATTTT
CDR3aa: CASSFLDRGRNQPQHF

v_gene: TRBV6-6
abundance: once
j_gene: TRBJ1-2
d_gene: NA
CDR3nt: TGTGCCAGCAGTTATTGGCGAACGGACACTAACTATGGCTACACCTTC
CDR3aa: CASSYWRTDTNYGYTF

v_gene: TRBV7-9
abundance: once
j_gene: TRBJ1-2
d_gene: TRBD1
CDR3nt: TGTGCCAGCAGCTCCGTTGCCGGGACAGGGGTATTCGGCTATGGCTACACCTTC
CDR3aa: CASSSVAGTGVFGYGYTF

v_gene: TRBV5-1
abundance: few
j_gene: TRBJ1-1
d_gene: NA
CDR3nt: TGCGCCAGCAGCTTGGTTGCCGGGGTGGACACTGAAGCTTTCTTT
CDR3aa: CASSLVAGVDTEAFF

v_gene: TRBV27
abundance: NA
j_gene: TRBJ2-1
d_gene: TRBD2
CDR3nt: TGTGCCAGCAGTTTAAATGGCGGGAGGAATGAGCAGTTCTTC
CDR3aa: CASSLNGGRNEQFF

v_gene: TRBV11-2
abundance: NA
j_gene: TRBJ2-1
d_gene: TRBD2
CDR3nt: TGTGCCAGCAGCGCGACTAGCGGGTACAATGAGCAGTTCTTC
CDR3aa: CASSATSGYNEQFF

v_gene: TRBV7-6
abundance: NA
j_gene: TRBJ2-7
d_gene: NA
CDR3nt: TGTGCCAGCAGCTTAGGGACTATCTACGAGCAGTACTTC
CDR3aa: CASSLGTIYEQYF

v_gene: TRBV14
abundance: NA
j_gene: TRBJ2-1
d_gene: NA
CDR3nt: TGTGCCAGCAGCCAAGACAGGGTGGATGAGCAGTTCTTC
CDR3aa: CASSQDRVDEQFF

v_gene: TRBV5-4
abundance: NA
j_gene: TRBJ1-2
d_gene: NA
CDR3nt: TGTGCCAGCAGCTTGGACGTACAGGGTGGCTATGGCTACACCTTC
CDR3aa: CASSLDVQGGYGYTF

v_gene: TRBV2
abundance: few
j_gene: TRBJ2-7
d_gene: NA
CDR3nt: TGTGCCAGCAGTGAAGCCTCGGTATCCTACGAGCAGTACTTC
CDR3aa: CASSEASVSYEQYF

v_gene: TRBV4-1
abundance: NA
j_gene: TRBJ2-1
d_gene: NA
CDR3nt: TGCGCCAGCAGCCCCTACGTGAGGTATAGCTCCTACAATGAGCAGTTCTTC
CDR3aa: CASSPYVRYSSYNEQFF

v_gene: TRBV15
abundance: NA
j_gene: TRBJ1-1
d_gene: NA
CDR3nt: TGTGCCACCAGCAGAGAAAACAGGAACACTGAAGCTTTCTTT
CDR3aa: CATSRENRNTEAFF

v_gene: TRBV19
abundance: once
j_gene: TRBJ1-2
d_gene: NA
CDR3nt: TGTGCCAGTAGTATAGGCGGGCTAGGCGACTATGGCTACACCTTC
CDR3aa: CASSIGGLGDYGYTF

v_gene: TRBV15
abundance: NA
j_gene: TRBJ2-5
d_gene: TRBD2
CDR3nt: TGTGCCACCAGCAGCTCGCCGGGACTAGAGGGGGGGGAGACCCAGTACTTC
CDR3aa: CATSSSPGLEGGETQYF

v_gene: TRBV12-2
abundance: NA
j_gene: TRBJ2-7
d_gene: NA
CDR3nt: TGTGCAAGTCGTTCGGCTATTAGCGGAGCTGCCTACGAGCAGTACTTC
CDR3aa: CASRSAISGAAYEQYF

v_gene: TRBV2
abundance: NA
j_gene: TRBJ1-4
d_gene: NA
CDR3nt: TGTGCCAGCAGAGGGGGGGTTAATGAAAAACTGTTTTTT
CDR3aa: CASRGGVNEKLFF

v_gene: TRBV7-9
abundance: NA
j_gene: TRBJ2-1
d_gene: TRBD1
CDR3nt: TGTGCCAGCAGCAATCCTGGGCAGGGGGCGAATGAGCAGTTCTTC
CDR3aa: CASSNPGQGANEQFF

v_gene: TRBV9
abundance: NA
j_gene: TRBJ1-1
d_gene: TRBD1
CDR3nt: TGTGCCAGCAGCGTAGGAAGCCAGGGGGCGAAAGCTTTCTTT
CDR3aa: CASSVGSQGAKAFF

v_gene: TRBV27
abundance: few
j_gene: TRBJ1-1
d_gene: NA
CDR3nt: TGTGCCAGCAGTTTATCGATAGGGGGAGCGACGGGCACTGAAGCTTTCTTT
CDR3aa: CASSLSIGGATGTEAFF

v_gene: TRBV9
abundance: NA
j_gene: TRBJ1-2
d_gene: NA
CDR3nt: TGTGCCAGCAGCGTAGGAGGGAATATAGGGTATGGCTACACCTTC
CDR3aa: CASSVGGNIGYGYTF

v_gene: TRBV19
abundance: NA
j_gene: TRBJ1-5
d_gene: TRBD1
CDR3nt: TGTGCCAGTAGTATAGCTTCAGGGGGAATTGCCGGTCAGCCCCAGCATTTT
CDR3aa: CASSIASGGIAGQPQHF

v_gene: TRBV7-6
abundance: NA
j_gene: TRBJ2-3
d_gene: TRBD1
CDR3nt: TGTGCCAGCAAAGCCGGGACAGGGACAGATACGCAGTATTTT
CDR3aa: CASKAGTGTDTQYF

v_gene: TRBV28
abundance: NA
j_gene: TRBJ1-6
d_gene: TRBD1
CDR3nt: TGTGCCAGCAGATCCCGACAGGGGACTGCATATAATTCACCCCTCCACTTT
CDR3aa: CASRSRQGTAYNSPLHF

v_gene: TRBV7-2
abundance: once
j_gene: TRBJ2-3
d_gene: NA
CDR3nt: TGTGCCAGCAGCCAACCAACAACAGATACGCAGTATTTT
CDR3aa: CASSQPTTDTQYF

v_gene: TRBV2
abundance: NA
j_gene: TRBJ2-1
d_gene: NA
CDR3nt: TGTGCCAGCAGGCAGGGGCTACTACGAAATGAGCAGTTCTTC
CDR3aa: CASRQGLLRNEQFF

v_gene: TRBV30
abundance: many
j_gene: TRBJ1-1
d_gene: NA
CDR3nt: TGTGCCGTCACACCAGCTTTCTTT
CDR3aa: CAVTPAFF

v_gene: TRBV11-2
abundance: NA
j_gene: TRBJ1-2
d_gene: NA
CDR3nt: TGTGCCAGCAGCTTAGGTGACAGGACGGCCTATGGCTACACCTTC
CDR3aa: CASSLGDRTAYGYTF

v_gene: TRBV7-3
abundance: NA
j_gene: TRBJ2-5
d_gene: TRBD2
CDR3nt: TGTGCCAGCAGCTTTAGCGGGAGGTCGGGAGAGACCCAGTACTTC
CDR3aa: CASSFSGRSGETQYF

v_gene: TRBV12-5
abundance: once
j_gene: TRBJ2-7
d_gene: NA
CDR3nt: TGTGCTAGTGGTTTGGGCGGGAATGAGCAGTACTTC
CDR3aa: CASGLGGNEQYF

v_gene: TRBV5-6
abundance: NA
j_gene: TRBJ2-1
d_gene: TRBD2
CDR3nt: TGTGCCAGCAGCTTAACCGGGACTAGCGAATACTACAATGAGCAGTTCTTC
CDR3aa: CASSLTGTSEYYNEQFF

v_gene: TRBV18
abundance: NA
j_gene: TRBJ2-5
d_gene: NA
CDR3nt: TGTGCCAGCTCACCGTTACACAGGTTCCGTAATCAAGAGACCCAGTACTTC
CDR3aa: CASSPLHRFRNQETQYF

v_gene: TRBV5-1
abundance: NA
j_gene: TRBJ1-1
d_gene: NA
CDR3nt: TGCGCCAGCAGCTATAGCCTGAACACTGAAGCTTTCTTT
CDR3aa: CASSYSLNTEAFF

v_gene: TRBV2
abundance: NA
j_gene: TRBJ1-2
d_gene: NA
CDR3nt: TGTGCCAGCAGTCTACAGGGTAATGGCTACACCTTC
CDR3aa: CASSLQGNGYTF

v_gene: TRBV7-9
abundance: NA
j_gene: TRBJ1-4
d_gene: NA
CDR3nt: TGTGCCAGCAGCCCAGGTGCAGGAACTAATGAAAAACTGTTTTTT
CDR3aa: CASSPGAGTNEKLFF